A single sample is the source of the 27 T cell receptor beta chains below, sequenced in a study of Ad26.COV2.S vaccination and SARS-CoV-2 variants. The protocol was immunoSEQ multiplex PCR, while the TCRdb copy is restricted to in-frame clones and leaves out a portion. Counted here are about 350,000 clones, about 87% occurring once; the ten biggest clones make up around 6.1%. The treatment was: roughly 20 received Ad26.COV2.S at low or high dose, single or two shots; several received placebo; per-sample allocation not given. Samples analyzed were those drawn on day 63 after the first vaccine or placebo injection. The source material was peripheral blood, sampled in a trial of Ad26.COV2.S vaccine versus placebo. The receptor source for this set is a person aged 18-65 years who received the Ad26.COV2.S COVID-19 vaccine or a placebo.

This clone has a handful of counts. The V gene is TRBV7-7, the J gene TRBJ2-3, with TRBD2 matching over 7 bases. CDR1 is SSHAT, CDR2 FNYEAQ, per germline (reference sequence). V lost 5 bases to trimming and J lost 0 bases; unmatched junction nucleotides: 8. The length of the CDR3 is 16 residues. The CDR3 nucleotides read TGTGCCAGCAGCGCAACCGGGACTACCAGCACAGATACGCAGTATTTT. This gives the protein CASSATGTTSTDTQYF.

This rearrangement joins TRBV9 to TRBJ1-4, with D possibly matching TRBD1 (6 bases). This CDR3 contains 15 residues. Germline V CDR1 and CDR2: SGDLS, YYNGEE. V was trimmed by 0 bases and J by 3 bases, leaving 9 bases between them. The CDR3 protein is CASSVGGHSNEKLFF. The CDR3 coding sequence is TGTGCCAGCAGCGTAGGGGGACACTCTAATGAAAAACTGTTTTTT.

The chain is built from TRBV6-2 or TRBV6-3 and TRBJ2-2, with TRBD1 identical over 8 bases. Trimming removed 5 bases from V and 5 bases from J; junction bases left unmatched: 7. The germline gives CDR1 MNHEY, CDR2 SVGEGT. This CDR3 spans 15 amino acids. CDR3 bases: TGTGCCAGCAGTCCGGGACAGGTCATAACCGGGGAGCTGTTTTTT. Encoded protein: CASSPGQVITGELFF.

V is TRBV11-1 and J is TRBJ1-1, with TRBD1 matching over 7 bases. The CDR3 spans 16 residues. Trimming took 5 bases from V and 2 from J; bases not matched to a gene: 11. Germline CDR1 and CDR2: SGHAT and FQDESV (reference sequence). Here the CDR3 reads CASSLTGLTQNTEAFF. The CDR3 DNA reads TGTGCCAGCAGCCTGACAGGGTTGACCCAAAACACTGAAGCTTTCTTT.

This clone was observed a single time. This chain connects TRBV28 to TRBJ2-3, with D hard to call. V lost 5 bases and J 6 bases, leaving 18 bases between the germline ends. The length of the CDR3 is 15 residues. CDR1 is MDHEN, CDR2 SYDVKM, per germline. CDR3 protein: CASSRTGSTADTQYF. Here the CDR3 DNA reads TGTGCCAGCAGTCGTACCGGGTCGACGGCTGATACGCAGTATTTT.

The chain joins TRBV27 to TRBJ2-1; D is unclear. Trimming cost V 7 bases and J 6 bases, with 16 bases left between them. The CDR3 runs 14 residues. The V gene's germline CDR1 is MNHEY and CDR2 SMNVEV (reference sequence). The CDR3 DNA reads TGTGCCAGCACAAAGACTCCTAACATCAATGAGCAGTTCTTC. Protein: CASTKTPNINEQFF.

The chain carries TRBV5-1 and TRBJ2-1; possibly TRBD1 for D (6 bases). Trimming shortened V by 0 bases and J by 5 bases, and 12 bases separated the two germline ends. The CDR3 consists of 15 residues. The V gene's germline CDR1 is SGHRS and CDR2 YFSETQ. This CDR3 reads CASSLGGRGDNEQFF. For the CDR3, the DNA is TGCGCCAGCAGCTTGGGGGGGCGTGGAGACAATGAGCAGTTCTTC. Combining the CDR3 with reference TRBV5-1 and TRBJ2-1 gives the whole variable domain KAGVTQTPRYLIKTRGQQVTLSCSPISGHRSVSWYQQTPGQGLQFLFEYFSETQRNKGNFPGRFSGRQFSNSRSEMNVSTLELGDSALYLCASSLGGRGDNEQFFGPGTRLTVL.

The chain uses TRBV24-1 and TRBJ1-5, with 7 positions matching TRBD1. Looked up from germline, CDR1 is KGHDR and CDR2 is SFDVKD. The CDR3 totals 15 residues. V was clipped by 7 bases and J by 0 bases; unmatched bases: 5. DNA for the CDR3: TGTGCCACCAGCGGGACAGACAATAGCAATCAGCCCCAGCATTTT. It translates to CATSGTDNSNQPQHF.

V is TRBV9 and J is TRBJ1-3; a possible D gene is TRBD1 (5 bases). Trimming removed 3 bases at V and 0 bases at J, with 10 bases between. The V gene's germline CDR1 is SGDLS and CDR2 YYNGEE. The CDR3 covers 15 residues. This CDR3 reads CASSDGTFSGNTIYF. In nucleotides, the CDR3 is TGTGCCAGCAGCGACGGGACCTTCTCTGGAAACACCATATATTTT. Using reference TRBV9 and TRBJ1-3 for the parts outside the CDR3, the full variable domain is DSGVTQTPKHLITATGQRVTLRCSPRSGDLSVYWYQQSLDQGLQFLIQYYNGEERAKGNILERFSAQQFPDLHSELNLSSLELGDSALYFCASSDGTFSGNTIYFGEGSWLTVV.

The gene calls are TRBV30 and TRBJ1-2, with D maybe TRBD1 (5 bases). CDR3 length equals 14 residues. V was cut by 2 bases and J by 1 base, with 11 bases left in between. Germline CDR1 and CDR2: GTSNPN and SVGIG (reference sequence). The CDR3 coding sequence is TGTGCCTGGAGTATGCCAGGGATTAACTATGGCTACACCTTC. As protein: CAWSMPGINYGYTF.

The genes are TRBV5-1 and TRBJ1-6; D gene unclear. This CDR3 spans 15 amino acids. With 5 bases removed from V and 7 bases from J, the gap between germline ends came to 16 bases. Germline loops: CDR1 SGHRS, CDR2 YFSETQ. The CDR3 region has the DNA TGCGCCAGCAGGGGTTATAGGGAGGGAAATTCACCCCTCCACTTT. Encoded protein: CASRGYREGNSPLHF.

The chain is built from TRBV28 and TRBJ1-1; 11 bases are a match to TRBD1. There are 14 residues in the CDR3. V gave up 6 bases and J gave up 7 bases; unmatched junction bases: 7. CDR1 MDHEN and CDR2 SYDVKM come from the germline V gene. This CDR3 is CASRTGQGASEAFF. CDR3 in DNA: TGTGCCAGCAGGACAGGACAGGGGGCCAGTGAAGCTTTCTTT.

This chain connects TRBV9 to TRBJ1-6; unclear D gene. V was trimmed by 0 bases and J by 3 bases, leaving 13 bases between them. CDR1 and CDR2 from the germline V gene are SGDLS and YYNGEE. The CDR3 length is 17 residues. The CDR3 DNA sequence: TGTGCCAGCAGCGTAGCTTCGAGGCCAGGCTATAATTCACCCCTCCACTTT. Protein sequence: CASSVASRPGYNSPLHF.

This chain links TRBV6-5 with TRBJ2-7; D is perhaps TRBD1 or TRBD2 (5 bases each). The CDR3 has 12 amino acids. V lost 5 bases and J lost 6, with 11 bases in between. Germline CDR1 is MNHEY and CDR2 is SVGAGI. CDR3 nucleotide sequence: TGTGCCAGCAGTAAGAGGGGCGGCGAGCAGTACTTC. This codes for CASSKRGGEQYF.

The chain is built from TRBV5-6 and TRBJ2-6; possible D gene TRBD1, 6 bases. Per the germline V gene, CDR1 is SGHDT and CDR2 is YYEEEE. The CDR3 consists of 15 residues. Trimming pared 5 bases from V and 2 bases from J, leaving 11 bases between. Here the CDR3 reads CASSDTGTGANVLTF. The CDR3 nucleotides are TGTGCCAGCAGTGACACAGGGACTGGGGCCAACGTCCTGACTTTC.

The chain links TRBV7-2 to TRBJ2-1, with 8 bases that match TRBD1. Looked up from germline, CDR1 is SGHTA and CDR2 is FQGNSA. The CDR3 is made up of 18 amino acids. The junction had 18 bases not matched to a gene; V was cut back by 5 bases and J by 6 bases. CDR3 sequence reads: CASSPRGWQGAIFNEQFF. The CDR3 DNA reads TGTGCCAGCAGCCCCAGGGGTTGGCAGGGGGCCATTTTCAATGAGCAGTTCTTC.

This clone was detected only once. The chain carries TRBV29-1 and TRBJ1-3; TRBD1 aligns across 10 bases. This CDR3 region has 13 residues. The germline gives CDR1 SQVTM, CDR2 ANQGSEA. Trimming removed 6 bases from V and 4 bases from J; junction bases left unmatched: 3. The CDR3 sequence is CSVSDRGGNTIYF. CDR3 nucleotides: TGCAGCGTCTCGGACAGGGGGGGAAACACCATATATTTT. The whole variable domain, remainder taken from reference TRBV29-1 and TRBJ1-3, is SAVISQKPSRDICQRGTSLTIQCQVDSQVTMMFWYRQQPGQSLTLIATANQGSEATYESGFVIDKFPISRPNLTFSTLTVSNMSPEDSSIYLCSVSDRGGNTIYFGEGSWLTVV.

The CDR3 nucleotides read TGTGCCAGCAGCCATGACAGAAGGCCAGAGACCCAGTACTTC. Translation: CASSHDRRPETQYF. This chain connects TRBV5-4 to TRBJ2-5; a weak D match, TRBD1 (5 bases). The CDR3 covers 14 residues. The V gene's germline CDR1 is SGHNT and CDR2 YYREEE (reference sequence). The V gene lost 4 bases and the J gene lost 4 bases, with 14 bases spanning the gap.

The genes are TRBV5-1 and TRBJ1-5; no firm D call. The CDR3 is 14 amino acids. CDR1 and CDR2 (germline): SGHRS, YFSETQ. V was trimmed by 4 bases and J by 11 bases, leaving 19 bases between them. CDR3 region: CASSPAGGWDSQHF. CDR3 coding DNA: TGCGCCAGCAGCCCTGCGGGTGGGTGGGATTCCCAGCATTTT.

V gene TRBV7-2 combines with J gene TRBJ1-4; TRBD1 might be the D (5 bases). Trimming cost V 2 bases and J 4 bases, with 8 bases left between them. This CDR3 comprises 14 residues. CDR1 SGHTA and CDR2 FQGNSA come from the germline V gene. The CDR3 DNA reads as TGTGCCAGCAGCTTACAGGGCGTTAATGAAAAACTGTTTTTT. It yields the protein CASSLQGVNEKLFF.

This clone was seen a few times. The chain carries TRBV7-9 and TRBJ2-2; D gene uncertain. The CDR3 contains 15 residues. Germline V CDR1 and CDR2: SEHNR, FQNEAQ (reference sequence). The V end lost 0 bases, the J end lost 4 bases, and 9 bases lay between the germline ends. This chain's CDR3 is CASSLAKSSTGELFF. The CDR3 DNA reads as TGTGCCAGCAGCTTAGCGAAGTCGAGCACCGGGGAGCTGTTTTTT.

This chain uses TRBV30 with TRBJ1-2; D gene unclear. The CDR3 has 13 residues. V lost 0 bases and J lost 8, with 13 bases in between. Germline lookup yields CDR1 GTSNPN and CDR2 SVGIG (reference sequence). The CDR3 loop reads CAWSVRGLGGYTF. As DNA, the CDR3 is TGTGCCTGGAGTGTACGAGGCCTAGGAGGCTACACCTTC.

The chain has TRBV3-1 (or the pseudogene TRBV3-2) and TRBJ1-2, with 8 positions matching TRBD1. The CDR3 runs 15 residues. Germline V lookup: CDR1 LGHDT, CDR2 YNNKEL (reference sequence). The ends lost 4 bases at V and 0 bases at J; junction bases unmatched: 4. In DNA, the CDR3 is TGTGCCAGCAGCCCGCGGACAGGGCCTAACTATGGCTACACCTTC. It specifies CASSPRTGPNYGYTF.

The rearrangement joins TRBV30 to TRBJ1-5, with D perhaps TRBD1 (5 bases). Germline CDR1 is GTSNPN and CDR2 is SVGIG (reference sequence). V gave up 1 base and J gave up 6 bases, with 19 bases separating them. The CDR3 is 16 residues long. CDR3 sequence (DNA): TGTGCCTGGAGTGCTCCCCTTAGGGGCGGAGGTCAGCCCCAGCATTTT. It translates to CAWSAPLRGGGQPQHF.

Concerning this clone itself: The sample holds other DNA sequences that translate to the same CDR3. CDR3 sequence: CASSQVRETQYF. CDR3 nucleotides: TGTGCCAGCAGCCAAGTGAGGGAGACCCAGTACTTC. This chain links TRBV14 with TRBJ2-5; no clear D. The germline V gene has CDR1 SGHDN and CDR2 FVKESK. The CDR3 totals 12 residues. V gave up 1 base and J gave up 5 bases, with 5 bases separating them.

The chain has TRBV28 and TRBJ2-1; 9 bases are shared with TRBD2. The CDR3 is made up of 15 amino acids. CDR1 is MDHEN and CDR2 is SYDVKM in the germline V gene. V lost 8 bases and J lost 3; bases outside the gene matches: 8. The CDR3 coding sequence is TGTGCCAGCCGACTCAGCGGGAGGTTCTACAATGAGCAGTTCTTC. Translation: CASRLSGRFYNEQFF. The variable domain in full, with the rest retrieved from reference TRBV28 and TRBJ2-1, is DVKVTQSSRYLVKRTGEKVFLECVQDMDHENMFWYRQDPGLGLRLIYFSYDVKMKEKGDIPEGYSVSREKKERFSLILESASTNQTSMYLCASRLSGRFYNEQFFGPGTRLTVL.

V gene TRBV12-3 or TRBV12-4 combines with J gene TRBJ2-2; D is tentatively TRBD1 or TRBD2 (5 bases each). V lost 6 bases, J lost 7 bases, and 12 bases lay in between. The CDR3 extends over 13 amino acids. The CDR3 sequence: CASSPGAVGELFF. As DNA, the CDR3 is TGTGCCAGCAGCCCCGGGGCGGTCGGGGAGCTGTTTTTT.